These 20 T cell receptor beta chains were all obtained from the same sample, sequenced in a study of blood T cell repertoires in COVID-19 (dated by TCRdb to 2020 to 2022). Libraries were made using the immunoSEQ multiplex PCR assay. Sourced from immuneACCESS, this table was stored by TCRdb with only in-frame sequences that have V and J called. A share of the clones is absent; for the studies checked, an unresolved V gene accounts for under half, and the remainder has no known explanation. Across this sample there are fewer than 400,000 clones, with approximately 86% seen only once. Jointly, the top ten make up around 2.9% of the sample. Sequenced input: peripheral blood. The receptors shown here come from a human donor in a cohort sampled during active COVID-19.

The J gene is TRBJ1-1, the V gene TRBV24-1, with D unresolved. V lost 9 bases and J 0 bases, leaving 10 bases between the germline ends. CDR3 length equals 13 residues. Germline V gene data show CDR1 as KGHDR and CDR2 as SFDVKD. The CDR3 DNA reads TGTGCCACCGGCGGACTGATGAACACTGAAGCTTTCTTT. Its translation: CATGGLMNTEAFF.

The rearrangement links TRBV27 to TRBJ2-7; TRBD1 is a possible D gene (6 bases). The CDR3 spans 15 residues. CDR1 and CDR2 from the germline V gene are MNHEY and SMNVEV (reference sequence). The germline V and J ends were trimmed by 2 bases and 5 bases, with 16 bases remaining between them. CDR3 region: CASSLQQGRGDEQYF. As DNA, the CDR3 is TGTGCCAGCAGTTTACAACAGGGTCGGGGTGACGAGCAGTACTTC.

The chain is built from TRBV19 and TRBJ2-1; 10 bases are a match to TRBD2. V dropped 6 bases and J dropped 5; count of bases not matched to a gene: 7. The CDR3 covers 15 residues. Germline values: CDR1 LNHDA, CDR2 SQIVND (reference sequence). The CDR3 loop reads CASSLGLATNNEQFF. The CDR3 DNA follows: TGTGCCAGTAGCCTGGGACTAGCGACGAACAATGAGCAGTTCTTC.

The chain has TRBV2 and TRBJ2-2; 7 bases line up with TRBD1. The germline V gene encodes CDR1 SNHLY and CDR2 FYNNEI. J lost 6 bases, V lost 6 bases, and 7 bases had no gene match. This CDR3 has 14 amino acids. The CDR3 DNA is TGTGCCAGCAGGGGGGACAGTCTCGCCGGGGAGCTGTTTTTT. Translated: CASRGDSLAGELFF.

The J gene is TRBJ2-7, the V gene TRBV18, with D tentatively TRBD1 (6 bases). The CDR3 is 13 residues long. Germline V gene data show CDR1 as KGHSH and CDR2 as LQKENI. The V gene lost 5 bases and the J gene lost 5 bases, with 13 bases spanning the gap. The CDR3 coding sequence is TGTGCCAGCTCATCAGAGTACAGGGACGAGCAGTACTTC. The encoded protein is CASSSEYRDEQYF.

This clone was found once. The chain links TRBV5-4 to TRBJ2-5; the match to TRBD2 covers 11 bases. This CDR3 is 17 amino acids long. The V segment lost 2 bases and the J segment 3 bases; nucleotides outside the gene matches: 9. The germline CDR1 and CDR2 sequences are SGHNT and YYREEE (reference sequence). CDR3 sequence reads: CASSFPTGTSGEETQYF. The DNA for the CDR3 is TGTGCCAGCAGCTTCCCGACCGGGACTAGCGGCGAAGAGACCCAGTACTTC.

This clone occurred once. V and J are TRBV6-5 and TRBJ2-7, with TRBD2 matching over 12 bases. The ends lost 6 bases at V and 2 bases at J; junction bases unmatched: 5. Germline loops: CDR1 MNHEY, CDR2 SVGAGI. This CDR3 comprises 15 residues. The CDR3 loop reads CASRLGLAGTYEQYF. The CDR3, as DNA: TGTGCCAGCAGGTTAGGACTAGCGGGAACCTACGAGCAGTACTTC.

A few counts support this clone. V and J are TRBV5-4 and TRBJ1-4; 9 bases match TRBD1. From germline, CDR1 is SGHNT and CDR2 YYREEE (reference sequence). The CDR3 covers 11 residues. Trimming cost V 5 bases and J 14 bases; bases outside gene matches: 4. The CDR3, as DNA: TGTGCCAGCAGTTCCGGGACAGGGCTGTTTTTT. Encoded protein: CASSSGTGLFF.

The chain uses TRBV9 and TRBJ2-7; a possible D gene is TRBD1 (5 bases). Germline-derived CDR1 and CDR2 are SGDLS and YYNGEE. With 0 bases removed from V and 4 bases from J, the gap between germline ends came to 14 bases. This CDR3 contains 15 residues. CDR3 DNA: TGTGCCAGCAGCGTAGGCTGGCAGGGATGGTACGAGCAGTACTTC. Amino acids: CASSVGWQGWYEQYF.

This clone was found once. Other DNA sequences in this sample translate to the same CDR3. The chain joins TRBV11-3 to TRBJ2-3; D uncertain. The length of the CDR3 is 13 residues. CDR1 is SGHNT, CDR2 YENEEA, per germline. Trimming took 0 bases from V and 5 from J, leaving 6 bases between them. In nucleotides, the CDR3 is TGTGCCAGCAGCTTAGATCTAGGAGATACGCAGTATTTT. It specifies CASSLDLGDTQYF.

This chain connects TRBV28 to TRBJ2-7; 7 bases are shared with TRBD1. Germline-derived CDR1 and CDR2 are MDHEN and SYDVKM. The V and J ends lost 5 bases and 1 base, in that order; junction bases with no gene match: 20. CDR3 size: 19 residues. The CDR3 sequence is CASSQKRPTGTAHSYEQYF. DNA of the CDR3: TGTGCCAGCAGTCAAAAACGCCCCACCGGGACAGCGCATTCCTACGAGCAGTACTTC.

This rearrangement joins TRBV5-4 to TRBJ2-1; TRBD2 might be the D (5 bases). The CDR3 loop spans 13 amino acids. V was pared by 2 bases and J by 9 bases, with 12 bases between. Germline V gene sequence: CDR1 SGHNT, CDR2 YYREEE (reference sequence). CDR3 sequence reads: CASSFISRGEQFF. CDR3 coding DNA: TGTGCCAGCAGCTTTATATCCCGGGGTGAGCAGTTCTTC. The variable domain in full, with the rest retrieved from reference TRBV5-4 and TRBJ2-1, is ETGVTQSPTHLIKTRGQQVTLRCSSQSGHNTVSWYQQALGQGPQFIFQYYREEENGRGNFPPRFSGLQFPNYSSELNVNALELDDSALYLCASSFISRGEQFFGPGTRLTVL.

This sequence joins TRBV28 and TRBJ2-3, with 11 bases that match TRBD1. The CDR3 contains 16 residues. Germline CDR1 reads MDHEN; CDR2 reads SYDVKM. J was trimmed by 4 bases and V by 4 bases; bases with no gene match: 7. The DNA of the CDR3 is TGTGCCAGCAGTTCGTTAGGACAGGGGGCTTCAGATACGCAGTATTTT. Residues: CASSSLGQGASDTQYF.

This clone is a singleton in its sample. The chain combines TRBV30 with TRBJ2-5; TRBD1 aligns across 8 bases. Losses at the gene ends were 3 bases for V and 5 bases for J; bases not matched to a gene: 5. The CDR3 is made up of 13 amino acids. In germline, CDR1 is GTSNPN, CDR2 SVGIG (reference sequence). The CDR3 spells CAWSAGGGETQYF. CDR3 bases: TGTGCCTGGAGCGCAGGGGGCGGGGAGACCCAGTACTTC. The full variable domain, its missing parts supplied by reference TRBV30 and TRBJ2-5, is SQTIHQWPATLVQPVGSPLSLECTVEGTSNPNLYWYRQAAGRGLQLLFYSVGIGQISSEVPQNLSASRPQDRQFILSSKKLLLSDSGFYLCAWSAGGGETQYFGPGTRLLVL.

The chain combines TRBV27 with TRBJ1-1, with 7 bases fitting TRBD1. Germline trimming cut 4 bases from V and 0 bases from J; bases unmatched to any gene: 8. This CDR3 comprises 16 residues. Germline V gives CDR1 MNHEY, CDR2 SMNVEV (reference sequence). The CDR3 loop is CASSSIGTVMNTEAFF. CDR3 nucleotides: TGTGCCAGCAGTTCGATAGGGACAGTCATGAACACTGAAGCTTTCTTT.

The chain links TRBV29-1 to TRBJ1-3; 10 bases are shared with TRBD1. The ends lost 4 bases at V and 2 bases at J; junction bases unmatched: 2. The germline gives CDR1 SQVTM, CDR2 ANQGSEA. There are 14 residues in the CDR3. The CDR3 nucleotides read TGCAGCGTTGCGGGGACAGGGGCTGGAAACACCATATATTTT. This translates into CSVAGTGAGNTIYF.

The chain has TRBV5-1 and TRBJ2-1, with 9 bases that match TRBD2. Trimming at V came to 6 bases and at J to 1 base, leaving 5 bases not matched to a gene. From germline, CDR1 is SGHRS and CDR2 YFSETQ. This CDR3 has 15 residues. The CDR3 here is CASTRSGGSYNEQFF. The CDR3 region has the DNA TGCGCCAGCACCCGAAGCGGGGGGTCCTACAATGAGCAGTTCTTC.

The chain combines TRBV9 with TRBJ2-4; D is possibly TRBD2 (5 bases). The CDR3 length is 14 residues. The V gene lost 0 bases and the J gene lost 8 bases, with 12 bases spanning the gap. Germline values: CDR1 SGDLS, CDR2 YYNGEE. CDR3: CASSVAGGPDIQYF. The CDR3 DNA reads as TGTGCCAGCAGCGTAGCCGGAGGACCAGACATTCAGTACTTC.

V usage is TRBV3-1 (or the pseudogene TRBV3-2) and J usage is TRBJ2-1; D gene ambiguous. This CDR3 contains 13 residues. Germline-derived CDR1 and CDR2 are LGHDT and YNNKEL (reference sequence). With 4 bases removed from V and 4 bases from J, the gap between germline ends came to 8 bases. The CDR3: CASSLSRYNEQFF. CDR3 DNA: TGTGCCAGCAGCCTTTCGCGGTACAATGAGCAGTTCTTC.

The chain employs TRBV30 and TRBJ1-3; possibly TRBD1 for D (6 bases). V lost 4 bases and J lost 1, with 14 bases in between. The germline gives CDR1 GTSNPN, CDR2 SVGIG (reference sequence). The CDR3 is 15 amino acids. Here the CDR3 reads CAWTRDTPSGNTIYF. The CDR3, as DNA: TGTGCCTGGACCCGGGACACACCGTCTGGAAACACCATATATTTT.